This T cell receptor (beta chain) is drawn from a study of CD8 T cells in Susac syndrome (dated by TCRdb to between 2019 and 2020). For the wider study: Repertoire sequencing was used to test whether CD8+ T cell activation and differentiation in Susac syndrome was antigen driven. The study compared CD8+ T cell repertoire clonality among over 9 healthy donors, around 14 Susac syndrome patients and fewer than 19 multiple sclerosis patients.

About this clonotype itself: No antigen is known for it. Qualities for individual bases were not recorded, and no much larger clone is one base off.

Peripheral blood CD8+ and CD4+ T cells from healthy donors, Susac syndrome patients and multiple sclerosis patients were profiled using high-throughput TCR beta sequencing. Multiple sclerosis controls were treatment-naive patients with stable or active relapsing-remitting disease fulfilling revised McDonald criteria. Bulk CD8+ and CD4+ T cells were purified by magnetic negative isolation, whereas CD8+ TEMRA cells were enriched by FACS. Blood was drawn into EDTA tubes, processed within 24 hours, and PBMCs were isolated by density gradient centrifugation. PBMCs intended for TCR sequencing were frozen in liquid nitrogen and were later thawed in a 37 degrees C water bath. A purity of at least 90% was achieved for sorted or isolated CD4+, CD8+ and CD8+ TEMRA cells. CDR1 and CDR2 (DFQATT, SNEGSKA) derive from the germline V gene (reference sequence). The CDR3, from cysteine to phenylalanine, totals 14 residues. The DNA shown is the 42-base CDR3, in frame from base 1.

RNA was extracted with the RNeasy kit and about 0.5 to 1 ug was reverse transcribed using random hexamers. The immunoSEQ multiplex PCR assay, covering 54 Vbeta and 13 Jbeta segments, was used to amplify TCR beta CDR3 regions. Bias from PCR amplification was corrected by using a synthetic template baseline for primer optimization and for computational correction. The paper's data handling went like this. Only productive sequences were kept, with reads annotated to V, D and J genes according to IMGT and analyzed in immunoSEQ Analyzer. Clonality was calculated as one minus the Shannon entropy normalized by log2 of the number of productive unique sequences. For each patient and control, public and private clones were evaluated among the 100 most prevalent clones. A clone was defined as Susac-specific if it was absent from the healthy and MS cohorts, from 950 to 1,300 published viral clones and from other ImmuneACCESS disease sequences. Clones were called with MiXCR by TCRdb after fastp trimmed the public reads at Q25, and only in-frame beta chains were retained. When rows share a CDR3 protein, they turn into one entry using the most common DNA and genes. TCRdb's processing, not the study's, gives the V and J calls here. The sample table holds some 300,000 distinct CDR3 sequences, of which approximately 81% were seen once. The ten largest clones represent about 0.11% of the sample.

Study-wide findings and limitations: The number of individuals in the TCR sequencing and HLA analysis was recognized as being relatively small.

The V and J segments used are TRBV20-1 and TRBJ2-1; the D segment cannot be called with confidence. This TCR derives from a human donor with multiple sclerosis. Sequencing was done on a sample of CD8+ T cells from PBMCs. The DNA is as follows: TGCAGCCCGACCGGGCCAGATAATTACAATGAGCAGTTCTTC. It is translated as CSPTGPDNYNEQFF.